These 18 T cell receptor beta chains were all obtained from the same sample, sequenced in a study of blood T cell repertoires in COVID-19. Libraries were prepared by immunoSEQ multiplex PCR; TCRdb keeps only in-frame clonotypes and omits some of them. Of under 350,000 clones in the sample, roughly 85% are singletons; the top ten hold approximately 4.4%. The sample comprised PBMCs or T cells enriched from blood (not recorded which). The origin of the receptors is a woman aged 40 to 50 with acute COVID-19.

This chain connects TRBV5-1 to TRBJ2-1, with TRBD1 matching over 7 bases. The germline V gene encodes CDR1 SGHRS and CDR2 YFSETQ. V was pared by 4 bases and J by 0 bases, with 4 bases of the junction left unmatched. This CDR3 contains 15 residues. The CDR3 DNA sequence: TGCGCCAGCAGCCCAGGGGGTAGCTCCTACAATGAGCAGTTCTTC. Translated, it gives CASSPGGSSYNEQFF.

The CDR3 spells CASRSSYFSRSTDTQYF. The CDR3 DNA reads as TGTGCCAGCAGATCCTCTTACTTTAGCAGAAGCACAGATACGCAGTATTTT. The V call is TRBV28, the J call TRBJ2-3; D unresolved. Germline V gives CDR1 MDHEN, CDR2 SYDVKM. V was trimmed by 6 bases and J by 0 bases, leaving 19 bases between them. The CDR3 spans 17 residues.

This CDR3 is CASSPTGMTGELFF. The CDR3 DNA reads TGTGCCAGCAGCCCGACAGGGATGACCGGGGAGCTGTTTTTT. The genes are TRBV9 and TRBJ2-2; the match to TRBD1 covers 7 bases. CDR1 SGDLS and CDR2 YYNGEE come from the germline V gene. The CDR3 extends over 14 amino acids. Trimming removed 4 bases from V and 5 bases from J; junction bases left unmatched: 5.

The chain links TRBV5-1 to TRBJ2-6; TRBD1 is a possible D gene (6 bases). The CDR3 has 19 residues. Germline V gene data show CDR1 as SGHRS and CDR2 as YFSETQ. The ends were cut back, 0 bases at V and 3 bases at J, with 19 bases in the middle. The CDR3 bases are TGCGCCAGCAGCTTGGGGTCGTCACAGGGATTGATTGGGGCCAACGTCCTGACTTTC. This translates into CASSLGSSQGLIGANVLTF.

This sequence joins TRBV6-5 and TRBJ1-1; 8 nucleotides line up with TRBD1. After removal of 4 bases from V and 1 base from J, the junction contained 8 bases not matched to a gene. Germline assignment: CDR1 MNHEY and CDR2 SVGAGI. The CDR3 extends over 16 amino acids. The CDR3 DNA follows: TGTGCCAGCAGTTCCCGACAGGGGAGTGGGAACACTGAAGCTTTCTTT. Its translation is CASSSRQGSGNTEAFF.

The chain joins TRBV29-1 to TRBJ2-1, with TRBD2 matching over 10 bases. Germline loops: CDR1 SQVTM, CDR2 ANQGSEA. The CDR3 runs 14 residues. Trimming removed 6 bases from V and 6 bases from J; junction bases left unmatched: 8. CDR3 DNA: TGCAGCGTCCGAGGGGGACTAGCGACCAATGAGCAGTTCTTC. Encoded protein: CSVRGGLATNEQFF.

The V and J genes are TRBV7-2 and TRBJ2-3; D remains unclear. The CDR3 runs to 15 residues. Trimming took off 1 base at V and 3 bases at J, with 11 bases between the two ends. Germline V gene data show CDR1 as SGHTA and CDR2 as FQGNSA. As DNA, the CDR3 is TGTGCCAGCAGCTTAGGGAGAGGTGTGACAGATACGCAGTATTTT. Translating gives CASSLGRGVTDTQYF. Full variable domain (outside the CDR3, taken from reference TRBV7-2 and TRBJ2-3): GAGVSQSPSNKVTEKGKDVELRCDPISGHTALYWYRQSLGQGLEFLIYFQGNSAPDKSGLPSDRFSAERTGGSVSTLTIQRTQQEDSAVYLCASSLGRGVTDTQYFGPGTRLTVL.

This clone was counted a single time. The V call is TRBV4-1, the J call TRBJ2-1, with D possibly matching TRBD2 (6 bases). The CDR3 is 17 amino acids. Trimming removed 4 bases from V and 0 bases from J, with 16 bases in between. Germline V lookup: CDR1 MGHRA, CDR2 YSYEKL. CDR3 loop: CASSPRGSGDSYNEQFF. CDR3 nucleotide sequence: TGCGCCAGCAGCCCCCGAGGTAGCGGTGACTCCTACAATGAGCAGTTCTTC.

V and J are TRBV19 and TRBJ1-2; D is ambiguous. From germline, CDR1 is LNHDA and CDR2 SQIVND (reference sequence). Trimming took 4 bases from V and 0 from J, leaving 9 bases between them. The length of the CDR3 is 14 residues. This CDR3 is CASSRQFTNYGYTF. The CDR3 nucleotides read TGTGCCAGTAGTAGGCAGTTTACTAACTATGGCTACACCTTC. The full variable domain, in which reference TRBV19 and TRBJ1-2 provide the parts outside the CDR3, is DGGITQSPKYLFRKEGQNVTLSCEQNLNHDAMYWYRQDPGQGLRLIYYSQIVNDFQKGDIAEGYSVSREKKESFPLTVTSAQKNPTAFYLCASSRQFTNYGYTFGSGTRLTVV.

J is TRBJ1-3 and V is TRBV19; possible D gene TRBD1, 5 bases. Germline-derived CDR1 and CDR2 are LNHDA and SQIVND (reference sequence). This CDR3 has 15 residues. V lost 0 bases and J 3 bases, leaving 9 bases between the germline ends. DNA of the CDR3: TGTGCCAGTAGTATAGATCGGGGGATTGGAAACACCATATATTTT. Translated, it gives CASSIDRGIGNTIYF.

The chain uses TRBV7-2 and TRBJ1-2; D might be TRBD1 (6 bases). This CDR3 has 15 residues. The germline V gene encodes CDR1 SGHTA and CDR2 FQGNSA. V dropped 4 bases and J dropped 8 bases, with 20 bases sitting between them. This chain's CDR3 is CASSSDRSLWRGYTF. Here the CDR3 DNA reads TGTGCCAGCAGCTCCGACAGGAGTCTCTGGAGGGGCTACACCTTC. The variable domain in full, completed from reference TRBV7-2 and TRBJ1-2, reads GAGVSQSPSNKVTEKGKDVELRCDPISGHTALYWYRQSLGQGLEFLIYFQGNSAPDKSGLPSDRFSAERTGGSVSTLTIQRTQQEDSAVYLCASSSDRSLWRGYTFGSGTRLTVV.

V gene TRBV5-1 combines with J gene TRBJ2-1; D is possibly TRBD1 (6 bases). V was cut by 3 bases and J by 3 bases, with 16 bases left in between. The CDR3 loop spans 16 amino acids. CDR1 and CDR2 from the germline V gene are SGHRS and YFSETQ. The CDR3 here is CASSSISQGFYNEQFF. CDR3 nucleotide sequence: TGCGCCAGCAGCTCGATTTCACAGGGATTCTACAATGAGCAGTTCTTC.

This rearrangement joins TRBV5-8 to TRBJ1-5; D gene ambiguous. V was trimmed by 1 base and J by 2 bases, leaving 4 bases between them. The CDR3 is made up of 13 amino acids. CDR1 and CDR2 from the germline V gene are SGHTS and YDEGEE. CDR3 sequence reads: CASSLTGNQPQHF. The CDR3 coding sequence is TGTGCCAGCAGCTTGACAGGCAATCAGCCCCAGCATTTT.

V is TRBV11-2 and J is TRBJ1-6; the match to TRBD1 covers 10 bases. Germline values: CDR1 SGHAT, CDR2 FQNNGV. The CDR3 is 18 amino acids. V dropped 2 bases and J dropped 10; count of bases not matched to a gene: 14. Here the CDR3 DNA reads TGTGCCAGCAGCTTAAGCCGGGACAGGGGCCTTATTCGATCACCCCTCCACTTT. It yields the protein CASSLSRDRGLIRSPLHF.

The rearrangement joins TRBV15 to TRBJ2-5, with TRBD2 as a possible D gene (6 bases). Trimming removed 2 bases from V and 0 bases from J, with 19 bases in between. The CDR3 runs 18 residues. From germline, CDR1 is LNHNV and CDR2 YYDKDF (reference sequence). CDR3 in amino acids: CATSRWDGRQAYQETQYF. CDR3 nucleotide sequence: TGTGCCACCAGCAGATGGGACGGGAGACAAGCCTACCAAGAGACCCAGTACTTC.

CDR3 amino acids: CATSTPGQVRYTF. The CDR3 DNA sequence: TGTGCCACCAGTACACCGGGACAGGTTCGCTACACCTTC. The chain carries TRBV24-1 and TRBJ1-2; TRBD1 matches 8 bases. The trim removed 6 bases at V and 9 bases at J, leaving 8 bases unmatched. The germline gives CDR1 KGHDR, CDR2 SFDVKD. This CDR3 has 13 residues.

The rearrangement joins TRBV5-4 to TRBJ1-2; no clear D. The CDR3 extends over 15 amino acids. The germline V gene has CDR1 SGHNT and CDR2 YYREEE (reference sequence). V was clipped by 0 bases and J by 0 bases, with 9 bases between them. CDR3 bases: TGTGCCAGCAGCTTGGGAGGAAATACTAACTATGGCTACACCTTC. Residues: CASSLGGNTNYGYTF.

J is TRBJ2-3 and V is TRBV4-3; perhaps TRBD2 as D (7 bases). V was cut by 0 bases and J by 2 bases, with 9 bases left in between. Per the germline V gene, CDR1 is LGHNA and CDR2 is YSLEER. CDR3 length equals 15 residues. The CDR3 protein is CASSQDRGATDTQYF. In DNA, the CDR3 is TGCGCCAGCAGCCAAGATCGGGGGGCCACAGATACGCAGTATTTT.